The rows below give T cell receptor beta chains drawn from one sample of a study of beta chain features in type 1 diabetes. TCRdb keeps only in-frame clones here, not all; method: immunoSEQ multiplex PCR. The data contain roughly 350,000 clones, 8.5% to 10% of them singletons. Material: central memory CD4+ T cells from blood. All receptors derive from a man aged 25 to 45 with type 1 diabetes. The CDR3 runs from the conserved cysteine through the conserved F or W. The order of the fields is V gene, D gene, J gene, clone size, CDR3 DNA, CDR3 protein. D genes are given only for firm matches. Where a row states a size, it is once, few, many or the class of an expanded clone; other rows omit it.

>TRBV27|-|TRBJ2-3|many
TGTGCCAGCAGTTCCCCCTACTCAGGCACAGATACGCAGTATTTT
CASSSPYSGTDTQYF
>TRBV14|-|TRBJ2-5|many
TGTGCCAGCAGCCTTCTCTCGGGAAAAGAGACCCAGTACTTC
CASSLLSGKETQYF
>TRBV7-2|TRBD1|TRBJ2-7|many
TGTGCCAGCAGCTTGCAGGGGGTACCCAACGAGCAGTACTTC
CASSLQGVPNEQYF
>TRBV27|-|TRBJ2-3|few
TGTGCCAGCACTTACAGGGCTCCGACAGATACGCAGTATTTT
CASTYRAPTDTQYF
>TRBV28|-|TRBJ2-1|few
TGTGCCAGCAGCCCCGCCGGGGCGGGCTCCTACAATGAGCAGTTCTTC
CASSPAGAGSYNEQFF
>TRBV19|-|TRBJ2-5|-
TGTGCCAGCGCGAAGACACGGGACAAAGAGACCCAGTACTTC
CASAKTRDKETQYF
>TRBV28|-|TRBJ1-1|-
TGTGCCAGCAGTTTACGACGGATTATGAACACTGAAGCTTTCTTT
CASSLRRIMNTEAFF
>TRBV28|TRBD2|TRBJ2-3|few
TGTGCCAGCAGTCCCCCCCGAGGTGGGGGGGTGGATACGCAGTATTTT
CASSPPRGGGVDTQYF
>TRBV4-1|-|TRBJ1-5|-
TGCGCCAGCAGCCAACGGTTACGGGGGGGTCAGCCCCAGCATTTT
CASSQRLRGGQPQHF
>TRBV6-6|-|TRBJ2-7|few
TGTGCCAGCAGTTACCTTCAGGGCCACGAGCAGTACTTC
CASSYLQGHEQYF
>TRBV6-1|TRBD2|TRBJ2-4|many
TGTGCCAGCAGTGAAGTAGTAACGGGAGGAGACATTCAGTACTTC
CASSEVVTGGDIQYF
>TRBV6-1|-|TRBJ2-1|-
TGTGCCAGCACCTGGGTGGATGAGCAGTTCTTC
CASTWVDEQFF
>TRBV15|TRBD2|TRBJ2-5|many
TGTGCCACCAGCAGAGCCGGGGGGGAGACCCAGTACTTC
CATSRAGGETQYF
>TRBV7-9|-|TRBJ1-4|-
TGTGCCAGCAGCTATCTAGGGGGGCCGAATGAAAAACTGTTTTTT
CASSYLGGPNEKLFF
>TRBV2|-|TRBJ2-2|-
TGTGCCAGCAGTGAAAGGGCAGCCATGAACACCGGGGAGCTGTTTTTT
CASSERAAMNTGELFF
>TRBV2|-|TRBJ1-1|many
TGTGCCAGCAGTGAAGAAGGGAGGCGCACTGAAGCTTTCTTT
CASSEEGRRTEAFF
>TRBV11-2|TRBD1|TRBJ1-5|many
TGTGCCAGCAGCATGACAGGGGTGAATCAGCCCCAGCATTTT
CASSMTGVNQPQHF
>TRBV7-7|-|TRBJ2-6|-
TGTGCTAGCAGCCCATTGGGTGGGGCCAACGTCCTGACTTTC
CASSPLGGANVLTF
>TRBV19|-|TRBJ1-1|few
TGTGCCAGTAGTCGACGAATCACTGAAGCTTTCTTT
CASSRRITEAFF
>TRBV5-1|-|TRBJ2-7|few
TGCGCCAGCAGCTTGACAGTGCCATCCTACGAGCAGTACTTC
CASSLTVPSYEQYF
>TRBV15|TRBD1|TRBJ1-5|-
TGTGCCACCAGCAGACTAGGACAGGGCAATCAGCCCCAGCATTTT
CATSRLGQGNQPQHF
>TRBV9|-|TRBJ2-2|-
TGTGCCAGCAGCGTTAGGCCAGGGAGCACCGGGGAGCTGTTTTTT
CASSVRPGSTGELFF